Listed here are 10 T cell receptor beta chains from one sample, sequenced in a study of Tregs in tolerant kidney transplant recipients. The repertoire was sequenced with immunoSEQ multiplex PCR; TCRdb's copy has only in-frame clones and lacks some. The table records 90,000 to 150,000 clones, roughly 93% of them present only once. The sequenced sample consisted of CD4+ T cells from blood. These receptors all stem from a human donor in good health.

J is TRBJ1-3 and V is TRBV6-1; weak D call: TRBD1 (5 bases). This CDR3 region has 17 residues. Germline-derived CDR1 and CDR2 are MNHNS and SASEGT. The V end was cut by 2 bases, the J end by 2 bases, with 16 bases between. The CDR3 region is CASSERWQGPPGNTIYF. CDR3 nucleotides: TGTGCCAGCAGTGAAAGGTGGCAGGGACCTCCTGGAAACACCATATATTTT.

This chain uses TRBV2 with TRBJ2-7; the D gene is possibly TRBD2 (5 bases). Germline CDR1 SNHLY, CDR2 FYNNEI. This CDR3 contains 14 residues. With 6 bases removed from V and 2 bases from J, the gap between germline ends came to 14 bases. CDR3 coding DNA: TGTGCCAGCAGGGGGTTGAGCGGCCCCTACGAGCAGTACTTC. It codes for CASRGLSGPYEQYF.

V gene TRBV2 combines with J gene TRBJ1-6; D remains unclear. The CDR3 is 12 residues long. CDR1 SNHLY and CDR2 FYNNEI come from the germline V gene. The V end lost 5 bases, the J end lost 10 bases, and 9 bases lay between the germline ends. The CDR3 region has the DNA TGTGCCAGCAGTACCCTTAAATCACCCCTCCACTTT. This translates into CASSTLKSPLHF.

This sequence joins TRBV30 and TRBJ1-2, with TRBD1 identical over 11 bases. Germline lookup yields CDR1 GTSNPN and CDR2 SVGIG (reference sequence). V lost 3 bases and J lost 1; bases outside the gene matches: 4. The CDR3 is made up of 15 amino acids. CDR3 bases: TGTGCCTGGAGGGGGACAGGGGGGAATAACTATGGCTACACCTTC. Translated: CAWRGTGGNNYGYTF.

J is TRBJ2-5 and V is TRBV30, with TRBD1 identical over 9 bases. Per germline, CDR1 GTSNPN and CDR2 SVGIG (reference sequence). This CDR3 is 15 amino acids long. V was pared by 3 bases and J by 2 bases, with 7 bases of the junction left unmatched. The DNA of the CDR3 is TGTGCCTGGAGCGGACAGGGGATACAGCAAGAGACCCAGTACTTC. Translation: CAWSGQGIQQETQYF. Combining the CDR3 with reference TRBV30 and TRBJ2-5 gives the whole variable domain SQTIHQWPATLVQPVGSPLSLECTVEGTSNPNLYWYRQAAGRGLQLLFYSVGIGQISSEVPQNLSASRPQDRQFILSSKKLLLSDSGFYLCAWSGQGIQQETQYFGPGTRLLVL.

The V call is TRBV7-2, the J call TRBJ1-1, with D possibly being TRBD1 (6 bases). The germline CDR1 and CDR2 sequences are SGHTA and FQGNSA. The V and J ends lost 1 base and 5 bases respectively, with 11 bases between them. The CDR3 consists of 14 residues. The CDR3 reads CASSLGTGRTEAFF. The CDR3 DNA reads as TGTGCCAGCAGCTTAGGCACAGGGAGGACTGAAGCTTTCTTT.

The V and J genes are TRBV10-3 and TRBJ2-1, with TRBD2 identical over 8 bases. The germline CDR1 and CDR2 sequences are ENHRY and SYGVKD. The J segment lost 4 bases and the V segment lost 5 bases, leaving 4 bases of the junction unmatched. The CDR3 loop spans 14 amino acids. As DNA, the CDR3 is TGTGCCATCAGTACTAGCGGCTATTACAATGAGCAGTTCTTC. Its translation is CAISTSGYYNEQFF.

The chain combines TRBV21-1 with TRBJ2-3; the DNA was not used to check the table's D call, TRBD1. TRBV21-1 is a listed pseudogene. This CDR3 contains 15 residues. In nucleotides, the CDR3 is TGTGCCAGCAGTCCACGGACAGGGGGCACAGATACGCAGTATTTT. This gives the protein CASSPRTGGTDTQYF.

V usage is TRBV7-9 and J usage is TRBJ2-7; D may match TRBD1 or TRBD2 (5 bases each). CDR1 SEHNR and CDR2 FQNEAQ come from the germline V gene (reference sequence). The CDR3 sequence is 17 residues long. V lost 2 bases and J lost 2, with 19 bases in between. The CDR3 DNA sequence: TGTGCCAGCAGCTTACGGCGAGGGCAGGGCTTTCCCTACGAGCAGTACTTC. Translation: CASSLRRGQGFPYEQYF.

This sequence joins TRBV7-2 and TRBJ1-1, with 9 bases matching TRBD1. This CDR3 comprises 13 residues. In germline, CDR1 is SGHTA, CDR2 FQGNSA. Losses at the gene ends were 5 bases for V and 4 bases for J; bases not matched to a gene: 2. The CDR3 spells CASSLQGATEAFF. DNA for the CDR3: TGTGCCAGCAGCCTACAGGGGGCCACTGAAGCTTTCTTT.